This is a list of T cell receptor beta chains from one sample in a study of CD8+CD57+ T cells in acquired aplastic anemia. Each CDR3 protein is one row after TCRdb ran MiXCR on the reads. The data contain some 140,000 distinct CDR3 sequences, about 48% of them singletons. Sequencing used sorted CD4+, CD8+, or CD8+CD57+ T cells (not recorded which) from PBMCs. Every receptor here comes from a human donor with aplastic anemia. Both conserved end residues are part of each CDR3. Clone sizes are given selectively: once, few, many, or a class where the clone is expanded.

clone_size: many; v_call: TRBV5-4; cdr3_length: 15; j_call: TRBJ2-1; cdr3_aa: CASTSPGQGRNEQFF
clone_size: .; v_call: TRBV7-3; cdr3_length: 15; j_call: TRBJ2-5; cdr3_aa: CASSSQGVLQETQYF
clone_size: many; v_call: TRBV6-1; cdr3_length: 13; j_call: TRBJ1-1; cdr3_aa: CASTAGVETEAFF
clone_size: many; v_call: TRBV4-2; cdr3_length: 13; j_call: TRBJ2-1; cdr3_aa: CASSQDWDNEQFF
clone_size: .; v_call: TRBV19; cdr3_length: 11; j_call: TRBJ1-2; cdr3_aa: CASEGGNGYTF
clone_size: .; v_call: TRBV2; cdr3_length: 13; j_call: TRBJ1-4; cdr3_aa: CAGRYGRNEKLFF
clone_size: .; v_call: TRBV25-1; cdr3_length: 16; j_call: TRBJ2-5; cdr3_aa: CASSEGGTGRVETQYF
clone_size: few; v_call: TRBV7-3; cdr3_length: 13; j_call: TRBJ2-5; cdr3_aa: CASSLMGGETQYF
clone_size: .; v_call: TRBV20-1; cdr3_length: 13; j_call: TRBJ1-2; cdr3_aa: CSARSTGGGGYTF
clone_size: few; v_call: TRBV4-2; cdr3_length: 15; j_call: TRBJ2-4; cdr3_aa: CASSLERGAKNIQYF
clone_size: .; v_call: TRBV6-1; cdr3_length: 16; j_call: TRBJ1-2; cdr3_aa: CASSQESGGAFYGYTF
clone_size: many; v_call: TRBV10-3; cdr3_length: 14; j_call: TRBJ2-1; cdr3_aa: CAGGGRSGYNEQFF
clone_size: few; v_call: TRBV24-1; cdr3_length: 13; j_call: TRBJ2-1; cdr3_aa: CATSGSGGNEQFF
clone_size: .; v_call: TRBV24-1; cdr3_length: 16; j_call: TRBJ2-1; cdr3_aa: CATSDQGRGFYNEQFF
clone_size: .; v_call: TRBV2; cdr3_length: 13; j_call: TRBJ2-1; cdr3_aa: CASSPGLGNEQFF
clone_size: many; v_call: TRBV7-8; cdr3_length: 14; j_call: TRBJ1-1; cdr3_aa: CASGRALLNTEAFF
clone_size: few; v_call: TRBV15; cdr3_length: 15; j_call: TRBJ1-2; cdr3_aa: CATSRGARQGQDYTF
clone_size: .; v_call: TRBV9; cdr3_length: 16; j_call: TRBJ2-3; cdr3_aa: CASSVEGGRASDTQYF
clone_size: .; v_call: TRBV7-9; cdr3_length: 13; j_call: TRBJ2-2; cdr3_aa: CASSFGLDGELFF
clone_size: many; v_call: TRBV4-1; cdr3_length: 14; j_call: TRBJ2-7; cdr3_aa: CASSQEYVSYEQYF
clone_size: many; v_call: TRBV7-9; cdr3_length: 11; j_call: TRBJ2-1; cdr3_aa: CASSLGGGQFF
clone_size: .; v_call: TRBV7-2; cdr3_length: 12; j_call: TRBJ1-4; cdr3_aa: CASSLEGEKLFF
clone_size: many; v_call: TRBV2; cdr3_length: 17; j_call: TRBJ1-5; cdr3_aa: CASSVSVGTGPNQPQHF
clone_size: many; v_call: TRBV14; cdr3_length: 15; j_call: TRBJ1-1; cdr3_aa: CASSQVLRGGTEAFF
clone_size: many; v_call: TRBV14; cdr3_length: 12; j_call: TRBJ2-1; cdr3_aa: CASSPGGYEQFF
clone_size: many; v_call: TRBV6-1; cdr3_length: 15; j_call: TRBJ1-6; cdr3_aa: CASTPRRDRGTPLHF
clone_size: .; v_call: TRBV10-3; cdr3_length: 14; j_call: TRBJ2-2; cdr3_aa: CAISEWGNTGELFF
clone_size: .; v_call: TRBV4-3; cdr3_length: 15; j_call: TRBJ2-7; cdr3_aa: CASSQAAGKTYEQYF
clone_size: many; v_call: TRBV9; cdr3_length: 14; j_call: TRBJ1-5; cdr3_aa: CASSEGDGNQPQHF
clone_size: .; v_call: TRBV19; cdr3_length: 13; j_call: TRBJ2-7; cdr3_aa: CASTPHRGGEQYF
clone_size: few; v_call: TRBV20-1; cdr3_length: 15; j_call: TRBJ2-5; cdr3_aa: CSARGTSAFVETQYF
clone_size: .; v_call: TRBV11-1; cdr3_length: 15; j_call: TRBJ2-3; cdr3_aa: CASSLHGGPTDTQYF
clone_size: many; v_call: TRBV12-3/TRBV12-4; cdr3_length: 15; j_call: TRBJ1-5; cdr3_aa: CASSSTRGVHQPQHF
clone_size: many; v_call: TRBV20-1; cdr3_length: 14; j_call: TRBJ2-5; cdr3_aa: CSARGQSWKETQYF
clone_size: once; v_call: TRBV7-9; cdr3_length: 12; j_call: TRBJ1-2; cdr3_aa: CASSPRGRGYTF
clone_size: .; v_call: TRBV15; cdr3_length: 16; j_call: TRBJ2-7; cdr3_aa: CATSRNAMLVSNEQYF
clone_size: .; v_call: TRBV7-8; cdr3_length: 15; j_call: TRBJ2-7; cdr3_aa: CARTPLAGPGDEQYF
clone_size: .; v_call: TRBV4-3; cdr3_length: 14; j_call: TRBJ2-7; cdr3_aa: CASSQARGAYEQYF
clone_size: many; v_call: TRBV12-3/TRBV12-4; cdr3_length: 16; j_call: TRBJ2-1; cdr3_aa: CASSASGLAGYNEQFF
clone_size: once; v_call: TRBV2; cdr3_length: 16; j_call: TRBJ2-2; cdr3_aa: CASSARDLYGNGELFF
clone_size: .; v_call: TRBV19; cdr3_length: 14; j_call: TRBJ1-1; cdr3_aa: CASSTMDRNTEAFF